Described below is a single T cell receptor beta chain sequence and its context. Its matching antigen is unknown. These gene names are mouse names. The read stops 1 residue short of the end of the CDR3; the missing end is completed from the germline J gene. These data originate in a study of tissue T cells after allogeneic stem cell transplantation. General observations from the study: Motif-based clustering found tissue-specific repertoire signatures shared across patients, though few clones were shared. Anatomically similar tissues had similar TCR repertoires within each patient. This small cohort was clinically heterogeneous, and sampling depth was a limitation.

Survey-depth TCRbeta CDR3 sequencing reported V/J genes and productive frequencies. Clones were sequenced by immunoSEQ multiplex PCR, and TCRdb holds only the in-frame ones, with some missing. This table holds 40,000 to 60,000 clones, approximately 73% found once. This CDR3 is 15 amino acids long. CDR1 and CDR2 (germline): SGHSA, FRNQAP. Unmatched junction bases numbered 4, after V lost 5 bases and J lost 2 bases. The material sequenced was sorted cells pooled from one or two spleens. The TCR was taken from a pool of C57BL/6 mice in good health. The V call is TRBV16, the J call TRBJ2-2; 8 bases match TRBD2. CDR3 amino acids: CASSPGGRNTGQLYF. The DNA read from the CDR3 is TGTGCAAGCAGCCCTGGGGGGCGTAACACCGGGCAGCTCTAC.